This TCR beta chain was recorded in a study of glioma-infiltrating T cells after dendritic cell vaccination. On the study more broadly: Dendritic cells derived from monocytes and pulsed with autologous tumor lysate formed the vaccine. Patients received three intradermal dendritic cell vaccine injections at biweekly intervals. Notes on the study in general: Longer survival after dendritic cell vaccination followed higher pretreatment TIL content.

Specified time point: after dendritic cell vaccination, including at tumor progression/relapse. All glioblastoma patients lacked an isocitrate dehydrogenase mutation. J lost 0 bases, V lost 4 bases, and 3 bases had no gene match. Germline V gives CDR1 SGHKS, CDR2 YYEKEE (reference sequence). This CDR3 is 14 amino acids long. This table comes from immunoSEQ multiplex PCR, and its TCRdb copy is limited to in-frame clones, with some not included. The sample records fewer than 60,000 clones, about 91% being singletons. A remark on this clone: The antigen is undetermined.

The chain carries TRBV5-5 and TRBJ2-7; 8 bases are shared with TRBD2. The clonotype originates from a human donor with glioblastoma. The specimen was blood, collected after dendritic cell vaccination. This CDR3 is CASSRLASSYEQYF. The CDR3 nucleotides read TGTGCCAGCAGCCGACTAGCGAGCTCCTACGAGCAGTACTTC.